A selection of T cell receptor beta chains follows, all from one sample in a study of metastatic and nonmetastatic thyroid tumors. MiXCR re-clonotyped the PCR reads for TCRdb. The sample carries around 35,000 clones, approximately 17% recorded once. Material for sequencing was blood. The receptors were gathered from a male donor with papillary thyroid cancer or a benign thyroid nodule (not recorded which). Some clones in this sample may be carry-over from other donors' samples. CDR3s include the opening cysteine and the closing phenylalanine or tryptophan. The order of the fields is clone size, J gene, D gene, V gene, CDR3 DNA, CDR3 protein. D genes are given only for firm matches. Expanded clones get a size class; other rows say once, few or many, or leave the size out.

abundance: medium-sized
j_gene: TRBJ2-5
d_gene: NA
v_gene: TRBV6-6
CDR3nt: TGTGCCAGCAGTTACTCCCTAGGGGGAGGGGAAGAGACCCAGTACTTC
CDR3aa: CASSYSLGGGEETQYF

abundance: many
j_gene: TRBJ2-3
d_gene: NA
v_gene: TRBV20-1
CDR3nt: TGCAGTGCCCCAGGGAGACTCCGGTCTCCTAGCACAGATACGCAGTATTTT
CDR3aa: CSAPGRLRSPSTDTQYF

abundance: many
j_gene: TRBJ1-2
d_gene: TRBD1
v_gene: TRBV20-1
CDR3nt: TGCAGTGCTGTGACTGACAGGGGAGATGGCTACACCTTC
CDR3aa: CSAVTDRGDGYTF

abundance: many
j_gene: TRBJ2-1
d_gene: TRBD2
v_gene: TRBV7-8
CDR3nt: TGTGCCAGCAGCCTAAGGACTAGCGGTTACAATGAGCAGTTCTTC
CDR3aa: CASSLRTSGYNEQFF

abundance: many
j_gene: TRBJ2-1
d_gene: TRBD2
v_gene: TRBV5-8
CDR3nt: TGTGCCAGCAGCTCAAGCGGGGACTCCTACAATGAGCAGTTCTTC
CDR3aa: CASSSSGDSYNEQFF

abundance: medium-sized
j_gene: TRBJ1-5
d_gene: NA
v_gene: TRBV6-1
CDR3nt: TGTGCCAGCAGTGAACTACCCGCAGGGTCCAATCAGCCCCAGCATTTT
CDR3aa: CASSELPAGSNQPQHF

abundance: many
j_gene: TRBJ1-4
d_gene: TRBD1
v_gene: TRBV7-9
CDR3nt: TGTGCCAGCAGCGCGACACAGGGGGCACATGAAAAACTGTTTTTT
CDR3aa: CASSATQGAHEKLFF

abundance: many
j_gene: TRBJ1-2
d_gene: NA
v_gene: TRBV27
CDR3nt: TGTGCCAGCAGTTCCCTGGGCCAGGGATTTGGCTACACCTTC
CDR3aa: CASSSLGQGFGYTF

abundance: NA
j_gene: TRBJ2-4
d_gene: NA
v_gene: TRBV5-5
CDR3nt: TGTTCCAGCATCCCCGGGCCAGGTATTGGGATTCAGTACTTC
CDR3aa: CSSIPGPGIGIQYF

abundance: many
j_gene: TRBJ1-6
d_gene: NA
v_gene: TRBV18
CDR3nt: TGTGCCAGCTCACCACCGAATTCACCCCTCCACTTT
CDR3aa: CASSPPNSPLHF

abundance: many
j_gene: TRBJ1-5
d_gene: TRBD1
v_gene: TRBV20-1
CDR3nt: TGCAGTGCTGGGGTGGGACAGGGGTACCAGCCCCAGCATTTT
CDR3aa: CSAGVGQGYQPQHF

abundance: many
j_gene: TRBJ2-3
d_gene: TRBD2
v_gene: TRBV7-3
CDR3nt: TGTGCCAGCAGCTTAACCCAAATAGCGGGAGGGCCAACAGATACGCAGTATTTT
CDR3aa: CASSLTQIAGGPTDTQYF